Listed below are T cell receptor beta chains from one sample, sequenced in a study of cytomegalovirus exposure and HLA in healthy donors. Sequencing was performed with immunoSEQ multiplex PCR; in TCRdb, only in-frame clones are kept and a portion is missing. The sample's table shows some 42,000 clones. What was sequenced was PBMCs. These receptor sequences come from a man aged 30 to 45 in good health and CMV-seronegative. Each CDR3 is given with its conserved first and last residue. D genes are given only for firm matches.

d_gene	v_gene	j_gene	CDR3nt	CDR3aa
TRBD2	TRBV27	TRBJ2-7	TGTGCCAGCAGCCCCCTGATTGAGCGGGAGAAGAACTACGAGCAGTACTTC	CASSPLIEREKNYEQYF
.	TRBV29-1	TRBJ1-5	TGCAGCGTTGGCGGGAAGGATCAGCCCCAGCATTTT	CSVGGKDQPQHF
.	TRBV4-3	TRBJ1-3	TGCGCCAGCAGCCAAGACGAACTCTCTGGAAACACCATATATTTT	CASSQDELSGNTIYF
.	TRBV7-9	TRBJ1-5	TGTGCCAGCAGCTCCTCTACAGGCAATCAGCCCCAGCATTTT	CASSSSTGNQPQHF
TRBD1	TRBV14	TRBJ2-7	TGTGCCAGCAGCCAAGATACAGGGGGACACGAGCAGTACTTC	CASSQDTGGHEQYF
.	TRBV7-9	TRBJ1-2	TGTGCCAGCAGCTTAGCAGGTAGCGGCTACACCTTC	CASSLAGSGYTF
TRBD1	TRBV4-3	TRBJ2-7	TGCGCCAGCAGCCAAGATCCCGGGACAGGGGGCAACGAGCAGTACTTC	CASSQDPGTGGNEQYF
.	TRBV15	TRBJ1-1	TGTGCCACCAGCTGGGGAACAGGGAGCTTAGAAGCTTTCTTT	CATSWGTGSLEAFF
.	TRBV27	TRBJ1-1	TGTGCCAGCAGTTCCAGAGACAGGAACACTGAAGCTTTCTTT	CASSSRDRNTEAFF
TRBD2	TRBV4-3	TRBJ2-7	TGCGCCAGCAGCCAAGACCATGGACTAGCGGATAAAGCCTACGAGCAGTACTTC	CASSQDHGLADKAYEQYF
.	TRBV30	TRBJ2-6	TGTGCCTGGAGCCTCAGGGGAGCGGCCATCTCTGGGGCCAACGTCCTGACTTTC	CAWSLRGAAISGANVLTF
TRBD1	TRBV13	TRBJ1-1	TGTGCCAGCAGCTTAGGCCAGGGGGCGGCCGCTTTCTTT	CASSLGQGAAAFF
.	TRBV4-1	TRBJ2-7	TGCGCCAGCAGCCAGATGGAAAGGGGTACTTACGAGCAGTACTTC	CASSQMERGTYEQYF
.	TRBV2	TRBJ1-1	TGTGCCAGCAGTGAAGTAGGCTGGGGGCAGAACACTGAAGCTTTCTTT	CASSEVGWGQNTEAFF
.	TRBV7-9	TRBJ1-1	TGTGCCAGCAGCCCACAAGCTGAAGCTTTCTTT	CASSPQAEAFF
.	TRBV5-6	TRBJ1-5	TGTGCCAGCAGCCTATCCGGGAGCAATCAGCCCCAGCATTTT	CASSLSGSNQPQHF
TRBD2	TRBV7-2	TRBJ2-2	TGTGCCAGCAGCTTAGAGGTAGCGGGAGTAGGCGGGGAGCTGTTTTTT	CASSLEVAGVGGELFF
TRBD1	TRBV9	TRBJ2-6	TGTGCCAGCAGCGTAAAAACAGGGGGCAGTGGGGCCAACGTCCTGACTTTC	CASSVKTGGSGANVLTF
.	TRBV5-6	TRBJ2-7	TGTGCCAGCAGCTGGGGCCTCAGGGGCTCCCGCTACGAGCAGTACTTC	CASSWGLRGSRYEQYF
TRBD1	TRBV5-1	TRBJ2-2	TGCGCCAGCAGCGTCCAACAGGGGGGCGGGGAGCTGTTTTTT	CASSVQQGGGELFF
TRBD2	TRBV30	TRBJ2-7	TGTGCCTTCGGGACTAGCGGAACCTACGAGCAGTACTTC	CAFGTSGTYEQYF
.	TRBV5-6	TRBJ2-2	TGTGCCAGCAGCAGAAACACAGGGATCCACACCGGGGAGCTGTTTTTT	CASSRNTGIHTGELFF
.	TRBV4-3	TRBJ2-2	TGCGCCAGCAGCCAAGATCGGGGAGGAAACACCGGGGAGCTGTTTTTT	CASSQDRGGNTGELFF
.	TRBV2	TRBJ1-1	TGTGCCAGCAGTGAAGTCTCTGGCCTCGGGGGCACTGAAGCTTTCTTT	CASSEVSGLGGTEAFF
.	TRBV29-1	TRBJ2-6	TGCAGCGCGGAGGGTGGGGCCAACGTCCTGACTTTC	CSAEGGANVLTF
TRBD1	TRBV2	TRBJ1-6	TGTGCCACCCCCTCCGGGACAGGTGATTCACCCCTCCACTTT	CATPSGTGDSPLHF
.	TRBV19	TRBJ2-2	TGTGCCAGTAGGACTTCGAACACCGGGGAGCTGTTTTTT	CASRTSNTGELFF
.	TRBV15	TRBJ2-6	TGTGCCACCAGCAGAGATGGGACATCTGGGGCCAACGTCCTGACTTTC	CATSRDGTSGANVLTF
TRBD1	TRBV4-1	TRBJ2-6	TGCGCCAGCAGCCAACTACCGGGACAGGGGGTTTCCGGGGCCAACGTCCTGACTTTC	CASSQLPGQGVSGANVLTF
.	TRBV7-9	TRBJ2-7	TGTGCCAGCAGCCCCTTGGGGGCCAGCTCCTACGAGCAGTACTTC	CASSPLGASSYEQYF
.	TRBV7-6	TRBJ1-1	TGTGCCAGCAGCTCAGGGGAATTGGGCACTGAAGCTTTCTTT	CASSSGELGTEAFF
TRBD2	TRBV14	TRBJ2-3	TGTGCCAGCAGAAAGGCGGGAGAAACAGATACGCAGTATTTT	CASRKAGETDTQYF
TRBD2	TRBV4-2	TRBJ2-2	TGTGCCAGCAGCCAACTAGCGGGAGGGGCGAACACCGGGGAGCTGTTTTTT	CASSQLAGGANTGELFF
.	TRBV28	TRBJ2-7	TGTGCCAGCAGTTTACGTGGCCCCTTCTACGAGCAGTACTTC	CASSLRGPFYEQYF
.	TRBV5-4	TRBJ2-7	TGTGCCAGCAGCTCGTCCGTCTACTACGAGCAGTACTTC	CASSSSVYYEQYF
TRBD2	TRBV6-5	TRBJ2-3	TGTGCCAGCAGTTACTTAGCGGGAGGTGCAGATACGCAGTATTTT	CASSYLAGGADTQYF
.	TRBV4-2	TRBJ2-7	TGTGCCAGCAGCCAAATACAGGGTAACGAGCAGTACTTC	CASSQIQGNEQYF
TRBD1	TRBV6-5	TRBJ2-5	TGTGCCAGCAGCGACAGGGTGGAGACCCAGTACTTC	CASSDRVETQYF
.	TRBV9	TRBJ2-7	TGTACCAGCAGCGTTGGTGGGCCGACCTACGAGCAGTACTTC	CTSSVGGPTYEQYF
.	TRBV18	TRBJ2-7	TGTGCCAGCTCCGCGGTGGAGGCCTCCTACGAGCAGTACTTC	CASSAVEASYEQYF
.	TRBV9	TRBJ2-3	TGTGCCAGCAGCGTAGAAGCCGGTTGGTCAGATACGCAGTATTTT	CASSVEAGWSDTQYF
TRBD2	TRBV30	TRBJ2-7	TGTGCCTGGACTAGCGGGAGTTACGAGCAGTACTTC	CAWTSGSYEQYF
.	TRBV5-4	TRBJ1-5	TGTGCCAGCAGCTTGGGGGCCCCAGATAGCAATCAGCCCCAGCATTTT	CASSLGAPDSNQPQHF
TRBD2	TRBV15	TRBJ2-3	TGTGCCACCAGCAGAGTCTGGAATAGCGGGAGAGATACGCAGTATTTT	CATSRVWNSGRDTQYF
.	TRBV6-5	TRBJ1-1	TGTGCCAGCAGTTCCCGGGACACTGAAGCTTTCTTT	CASSSRDTEAFF
TRBD2	TRBV2	TRBJ2-7	TGTGCCAGCACCCGAGCGGGGACCCTTCCTTACGAGCAGTACTTC	CASTRAGTLPYEQYF
TRBD1	TRBV7-9	TRBJ1-5	TGTGCCAGCAGCTCACAGGGGGGCAATCAGCCCCAGCATTTT	CASSSQGGNQPQHF
TRBD1	TRBV29-1	TRBJ2-2	TGCAGCGCCCATAAGACAGGGATGGCCACCGGGGAGCTGTTTTTT	CSAHKTGMATGELFF
.	TRBV30	TRBJ1-3	TGTGCCTGGAGTGTACCGTGGCAGGTCTCTGGAAACACCATATATTTT	CAWSVPWQVSGNTIYF
.	TRBV5-1	TRBJ1-2	TGCGCCAGCAGTCCGGGTCGGATTTATGGCTACACCTTC	CASSPGRIYGYTF
TRBD1	TRBV19	TRBJ2-1	TGTGCCAGTAGTATTGGGACAGCCATCGACAATGAGCAGTTCTTC	CASSIGTAIDNEQFF
.	TRBV9	TRBJ1-5	TGTGCCAGCAGCGCTCAGACAGAAAATCAGCCCCAGCATTTT	CASSAQTENQPQHF